Reported below is one T cell receptor (beta chain). No antigen is known for it. This sample was taken from a study of OX40 agonist ivuxolimab in advanced cancers. Turning to the study itself: An agonistic anti-OX40 (CD134) antibody, ivuxolimab, was used to treat the patients. The patients received ivuxolimab by intravenous route every 2 weeks at 0.01 to 10 mg/kg. General study results and limits: In the 0.1-3.0 mg/kg groups, partial responders showed among the lowest expansion.

J gave up 5 bases and V 8 bases, and 2 bases lay outside the gene matches. The CDR3 is 11 residues long. Germline V gives CDR1 MNHNS, CDR2 SASEGT. TCRdb keeps only in-frame clones here, not all; method: immunoSEQ multiplex PCR. The sample shows under 25,000 clones, 86% of them seen only once. Blood sampling was done at baseline, cycle 4 day 1, and cycle 7 day 1. This TCR was recovered from an adult with an advanced solid tumor such as melanoma, head and neck, liver or kidney cancer. The material was CD4+ or CD8+ T cells sorted from blood, obtained in a trial of the OX40 agonist ivuxolimab. V and J are TRBV6-1 and TRBJ1-2; 7 bases map to TRBD1. The CDR3 DNA is TGTGCCAGCGGGACAGTTTATGGCTACACCTTC. Protein sequence: CASGTVYGYTF.